The clone carrying this TCR beta chain was counted once. Its target is unknown. The PCR made use of 60 Vbeta and 13 Jbeta primers. Libraries were prepared by immunoSEQ multiplex PCR; TCRdb keeps only in-frame clonotypes and omits some of them. Of about 150,000 clones in the sample, roughly 82% were seen once. These data originate in a study of cytomegalovirus exposure and HLA in healthy donors. Points from the study as a whole: The likely origin of a cluster of highly shared sequence variants was a sequencing artifact.

The length of the CDR3 is 17 residues. Germline-derived CDR1 and CDR2 are KGHSH and LQKENI. Trimming at V came to 3 bases and at J to 0 bases, leaving 9 bases not matched to a gene. Nominally healthy donors provided the samples, though records likely missed some immune exposures. This receptor was taken from a man younger than 45 in good health and CMV-seropositive. The chain is built from TRBV18 and TRBJ2-3, with 7 bases aligning to TRBD2. Sequences were obtained from PBMCs. As DNA, the CDR3 is TGTGCCAGCTCACCTGAGCGGGACCGGTGGAGCACAGATACGCAGTATTTT. Amino acids: CASSPERDRWSTDTQYF.